Listed below are T cell receptor beta chains from one sample, sequenced in a study of cytomegalovirus exposure and HLA in healthy donors. Clones were sequenced by immunoSEQ multiplex PCR, and TCRdb holds only the in-frame ones, with some missing. The data show fewer than 350,000 clones, approximately 90% seen once. The sequencing sample was made of PBMCs. These receptors were obtained from a woman aged 18-29 years in good health and CMV-seronegative. Each CDR3 is given without its conserved first and last residue. The order of the fields is J gene, V gene, CDR3 protein.

>TRBJ2-5|TRBV7-2
ASSLRQLGTQY
>TRBJ2-6|TRBV2
ASRDISGANVLT
>TRBJ1-1|TRBV18
ASSPQEQGLNTEAF
>TRBJ2-7|TRBV27
ASSWTSGASSYEQY
>TRBJ2-3|TRBV9
ASSARDRGSDTQY
>TRBJ2-3|TRBV9
ASSVAGGTHTDTQY
>TRBJ1-2|TRBV28
ASSFRSYSSGYT
>TRBJ1-1|TRBV5-1
ASSFGGTGNTEAF
>TRBJ2-7|TRBV5-1
ASSPGRASGDYAILYYEQY
>TRBJ2-1|TRBV5-1
ASSLAFGSYNEQF
>TRBJ2-1|TRBV6-4
ASPSPNRGDNEQF
>TRBJ1-2|TRBV18
ASSQGQIYGYT
>TRBJ2-1|TRBV27
ASSLRLAGVGSRVGEQF
>TRBJ2-2|TRBV7-8
ASSLEGAGANTGELF
>TRBJ1-6|TRBV6-5
ASRASGNSPLH
>TRBJ2-1|TRBV28
ASSPWTRGSYNEQF
>TRBJ1-4|TRBV28
ASSLFQSNEKLF
>TRBJ2-1|TRBV5-1
ASSFFRRPEQF
>TRBJ2-5|TRBV18
ASSLQGTETQY
>TRBJ1-1|TRBV9
ASRGGPTENTEAF
>TRBJ1-2|TRBV27
ASSPRGGGFGYT
>TRBJ1-1|TRBV29-1
SVAGTARTEAF
>TRBJ2-2|TRBV25-1
ASSERDRGLGGELF
>TRBJ1-2|TRBV11-2
ASSLDPSQYYGYT
>TRBJ1-2|TRBV5-4
ASSLQIQGAGGYT
>TRBJ2-7|TRBV27
ASSRKPPGQNSYEQY
>TRBJ1-6|TRBV6-5
ACDRDRASPLH
>TRBJ1-2|TRBV2
ASPGQPTNYGYT
>TRBJ1-1|TRBV5-6
ASRPTGVGMNTEAF
>TRBJ2-1|TRBV9
ASSIRLAAEQF
>TRBJ1-2|TRBV28
ASSLSYGYT
>TRBJ1-5|TRBV6-1
ASSGGQLPNQPQH
>TRBJ1-2|TRBV7-8
ASSHGLYGYT
>TRBJ2-1|TRBV27
ASSRLAGDNEQF
>TRBJ1-4|TRBV28
ASSQTREKLF
>TRBJ1-5|TRBV28
ASSLWGQNQQPQH
>TRBJ2-1|TRBV5-1
ASSGDWGDEQF
>TRBJ1-2|TRBV28
ASSLRGDGYT
>TRBJ2-7|TRBV6-1
ASRLAGELYEQY
>TRBJ1-1|TRBV15
ATSRGLTIRAF
>TRBJ2-7|TRBV27
ASSPRTKRGYEQY
>TRBJ1-4|TRBV7-3
ASGFLVNEKLF
>TRBJ1-2|TRBV5-1
ASSLDSNYGYT
>TRBJ1-1|TRBV4-1
ASSQPKTGANTEAF
>TRBJ2-6|TRBV6-1
ASTAAPEANVLT
>TRBJ1-3|TRBV6-5
ASTTGISGNTIY
>TRBJ2-7|TRBV5-4
ASSSRDRDHEQY
>TRBJ2-7|TRBV27
ASSLLRGKRSYEQY
>TRBJ2-7|TRBV28
ASRAPRTGGDEQY
>TRBJ2-1|TRBV28
ASSPRLAGGPSQF
>TRBJ2-3|TRBV29-1
SVEDPGARTDTQY
>TRBJ1-2|TRBV6-1
ASSDRATNYGYT
>TRBJ2-7|TRBV5-6
ASSFGVKAYEQY
>TRBJ1-4|TRBV4-1
ASSQGRPGEKLF